The 29 T cell receptor beta chains listed next were all sequenced from one sample in a study of T cell changes during pregnancy in multiple sclerosis. The assay was immunoSEQ multiplex PCR, and TCRdb's table has in-frame clones only and misses some. The repertoire consists of under 70,000 clones, with nearly 95% occurring once and the leading ten covering about 0.31%. The sequencing used CD4+ T cells from peripheral blood mononuclear cells, collected after pregnancy. Receptors were obtained from a female donor with multiple sclerosis, enrolled in a pregnancy study.

V is TRBV7-3 and J is TRBJ2-2; the D is unclear. Germline assignment: CDR1 SGHTA and CDR2 FQGTGA. CDR3 length: 12 amino acids. Trimming took 6 bases from V and 3 from J, leaving 5 bases between them. The CDR3 coding sequence is TGTGCCAGCAGTCTCCACACCGGGGAGCTGTTTTTT. Protein product: CASSLHTGELFF.

This clone was detected only once. This chain connects TRBV18 to TRBJ1-1; 7 bases fit TRBD1. The CDR3 runs 13 residues. The V segment lost 1 base and the J segment 5 bases; nucleotides outside the gene matches: 1. Germline-derived CDR1 and CDR2 are KGHSH and LQKENI. DNA of the CDR3: TGTGCCAGCTCACCACAGGGGGCAACTGAAGCTTTCTTT. Encoded protein: CASSPQGATEAFF.

The chain couples TRBV6-6 to TRBJ1-2; no definite D call. Germline CDR1 is MNHNY and CDR2 is SVGAGI (reference sequence). The germline V and J ends were trimmed by 5 bases and 8 bases, with 18 bases remaining between them. The CDR3 runs 14 residues. CDR3 DNA: TGTGCCAGCAGTCCGACCGGAGACGTCGGGGGCTACACCTTC. It encodes CASSPTGDVGGYTF.

V is TRBV11-2 and J is TRBJ1-2, with D hard to call. CDR3 length: 12 amino acids. The germline V gene encodes CDR1 SGHAT and CDR2 FQNNGV. Trimming removed 2 bases from V and 5 bases from J, with 6 bases in between. The CDR3 nucleotides read TGTGCCAGCAGCTTAACGGGTTATGGCTACACCTTC. Protein product: CASSLTGYGYTF.

The table lists this clone with a count of one. This CDR3 is CASSIGASTDTQYF. DNA for the CDR3: TGTGCCAGTAGTATAGGAGCTAGCACAGATACGCAGTATTTT. The rearrangement uses TRBV19 and TRBJ2-3; D unresolved. Trimming shortened V by 1 base and J by 0 bases, and 5 bases separated the two germline ends. CDR1 is LNHDA and CDR2 is SQIVND in the germline V gene (reference sequence). The CDR3 contains 14 residues.

V usage is TRBV6-6 and J usage is TRBJ1-6, with 9 bases lining up with TRBD1. The CDR3 totals 13 residues. V dropped 8 bases and J dropped 8; count of bases not matched to a gene: 4. The germline V gene encodes CDR1 MNHNY and CDR2 SVGAGI (reference sequence). This CDR3 is CASGTGKDSPLHF. CDR3 coding DNA: TGTGCCAGCGGGACAGGGAAGGATTCACCCCTCCACTTT.

The V gene is TRBV5-1, the J gene TRBJ2-2, with 10 bases aligning to TRBD2. Germline V gives CDR1 SGHRS, CDR2 YFSETQ. This CDR3 region has 16 residues. V lost 4 bases, J lost 5 bases, and 8 bases stayed unmatched. CDR3 sequence (DNA): TGCGCCAGCAGCCCCTCTAGCGGGAGATATACCGGGGAGCTGTTTTTT. It encodes CASSPSSGRYTGELFF.

The J gene is TRBJ1-2, the V gene TRBV11-2; perhaps TRBD1 as D (5 bases). Germline V CDR1 and CDR2: SGHAT, FQNNGV. Trimming removed 0 bases at V and 5 bases at J, with 10 bases between. The CDR3 runs to 14 residues. Here the CDR3 DNA reads TGTGCCAGCAGCTTAGACGCGACAGAATATGGCTACACCTTC. It yields the protein CASSLDATEYGYTF.

V is TRBV28 and J is TRBJ1-5, with D perhaps TRBD1 (5 bases). There are 14 residues in the CDR3. The germline V gene encodes CDR1 MDHEN and CDR2 SYDVKM. The ends were cut back, 7 bases at V and 3 bases at J, with 13 bases in the middle. The CDR3 spells CASKRAGTNQPQHF. CDR3 DNA: TGTGCCAGCAAGCGAGCGGGGACCAATCAGCCCCAGCATTTT.

This clone was picked up one time. The chain employs TRBV29-1 and TRBJ2-3; 9 nucleotides align to TRBD2. Germline CDR1 reads SQVTM; CDR2 reads ANQGSEA. CDR3 length equals 13 residues. The V segment lost 4 bases and the J segment 6 bases; nucleotides outside the gene matches: 5. CDR3 nucleotides: TGCAGCGTTGGCGGGAGGGCCTTCGATACGCAGTATTTT. It specifies CSVGGRAFDTQYF.

This chain links TRBV2 with TRBJ2-7, with D possibly TRBD1 on 6 matching bases. Germline V CDR1 and CDR2: SNHLY, FYNNEI. This CDR3 is 14 amino acids long. V was trimmed by 9 bases and J by 2 bases, leaving 17 bases between them. The CDR3 spells CASKPGQPPYEQYF. In DNA, the CDR3 is TGTGCCAGTAAACCCGGACAGCCCCCCTACGAGCAGTACTTC.

Notes on this clone: At the DNA level, this CDR3 is encoded by other sequences in the same sample as well. V gene TRBV7-2 combines with J gene TRBJ2-7; no definite D call. The V end was cut by 4 bases, the J end by 0 bases, with 4 bases between. The V gene's germline CDR1 is SGHTA and CDR2 FQGNSA. CDR3 length: 12 amino acids. The CDR3 sequence is CASSSSSYEQYF. The DNA for the CDR3 is TGTGCCAGCAGCTCTAGCTCCTACGAGCAGTACTTC.

This chain uses TRBV6-6 with TRBJ2-2; a possible D gene is TRBD2 (6 bases). The ends were cut back, 0 bases at V and 4 bases at J, with 12 bases in the middle. The CDR3 has 16 amino acids. From germline, CDR1 is MNHNY and CDR2 SVGAGI (reference sequence). The CDR3 coding sequence is TGTGCCAGCAGTTACTCGCAGGGAGGATCCACCGGGGAGCTGTTTTTT. Its protein product is CASSYSQGGSTGELFF.

This clone was observed a single time. The rearrangement joins TRBV9 to TRBJ2-7; weak D call: TRBD2 (5 bases). Germline-derived CDR1 and CDR2 are SGDLS and YYNGEE. This CDR3 has 14 residues. V was shortened by 0 bases and J by 7 bases, with 14 bases between the two germline ends. CDR3 protein: CASSVARVRGEQYF. The CDR3 region has the DNA TGTGCCAGCAGCGTAGCGCGGGTTCGTGGGGAGCAGTACTTC.

The chain joins TRBV19 to TRBJ2-1; TRBD2 agrees at 14 bases. Trimming took 7 bases from V and 0 from J; bases not matched to a gene: 8. Germline-derived CDR1 and CDR2 are LNHDA and SQIVND (reference sequence). This CDR3 spans 18 amino acids. As DNA, the CDR3 is TGTGCCAGTACCCGGACTAGCGGGGGGCCTCGCTCCTACAATGAGCAGTTCTTC. Translated, it gives CASTRTSGGPRSYNEQFF.

The chain links TRBV27 to TRBJ1-2; 7 bases agree with TRBD1. The ends lost 2 bases at V and 4 bases at J; junction bases unmatched: 7. Germline CDR1 and CDR2: MNHEY and SMNVEV (reference sequence). This CDR3 has 15 residues. In nucleotides, the CDR3 is TGTGCCAGCAGTTTAGGGGTAGGGGACAGCTATGGCTACACCTTC. This codes for CASSLGVGDSYGYTF.

V gene TRBV10-3 combines with J gene TRBJ1-1; maybe TRBD1 (5 bases). The germline CDR1 and CDR2 sequences are ENHRY and SYGVKD. The CDR3 contains 15 residues. Trimming pared 4 bases from V and 8 bases from J, leaving 20 bases between. The CDR3 nucleotides are TGTGCCATCAGTGCTTCTTTAACGGCTAGACAGGAAGCTTTCTTT. Translating gives CAISASLTARQEAFF.

The count of this clone is one. The V call is TRBV6-1, the J call TRBJ1-2; 7 bases are a match to TRBD1. CDR3 length: 15 amino acids. V shed 8 bases, J shed 2 bases, and the junction held 11 bases outside the gene matches. Germline loops: CDR1 MNHNS, CDR2 SASEGT. The CDR3 DNA reads as TGTGCCAGCCTTAAGGGGCAGGGGGGCAACTATGGCTACACCTTC. Protein product: CASLKGQGGNYGYTF.

This clone has a single count. This chain connects TRBV7-2 to TRBJ1-5; 7 nucleotides line up with TRBD1. V was clipped by 5 bases and J by 6 bases; unmatched bases: 7. This CDR3 contains 14 residues. The germline gives CDR1 SGHTA, CDR2 FQGNSA. CDR3 protein: CASSLRQGFQPQHF. CDR3 DNA sequence: TGTGCCAGCAGCCTCAGACAGGGCTTTCAGCCCCAGCATTTT.

J is TRBJ1-5 and V is TRBV19; D is uncertain. CDR1 and CDR2 (germline): LNHDA, SQIVND (reference sequence). Trimming cost V 5 bases and J 0 bases, with 8 bases left between them. The CDR3 is 14 residues long. The CDR3: CASSAGISNQPQHF. CDR3 DNA: TGTGCCAGTAGTGCCGGGATTAGCAATCAGCCCCAGCATTTT.

The chain recombines TRBV5-1 with TRBJ2-7, with 7 nucleotides matching TRBD1. Trimming removed 4 bases from V and 3 bases from J; junction bases left unmatched: 10. Germline CDR1 reads SGHRS; CDR2 reads YFSETQ. The CDR3 is made up of 15 amino acids. CDR3 residues: CASSIRDREIYEQYF. The DNA for the CDR3 is TGCGCCAGCAGCATCCGAGACAGGGAAATCTACGAGCAGTACTTC.

This rearrangement joins TRBV27 to TRBJ2-1, with TRBD2 identical over 10 bases. Germline assignment: CDR1 MNHEY and CDR2 SMNVEV (reference sequence). Losses at the gene ends were 5 bases for V and 5 bases for J; bases not matched to a gene: 9. There are 16 residues in the CDR3. The CDR3 here is CASSVSRTSGNNEQFF. For the CDR3, the DNA is TGTGCCAGCAGTGTGAGCCGGACTAGCGGAAACAATGAGCAGTTCTTC.

This chain joins TRBV14 and TRBJ2-2; D not certain. CDR3 size: 13 residues. The germline CDR1 and CDR2 sequences are SGHDN and FVKESK. Trimming took off 4 bases at V and 8 bases at J, with 11 bases between the two ends. The CDR3: CASSRKTTGELFF. In DNA form, the CDR3 reads TGTGCCAGCAGCCGGAAAACGACAGGGGAGCTGTTTTTT.

The chain couples TRBV7-9 to TRBJ1-3; D is uncertain. Germline loops: CDR1 SEHNR, CDR2 FQNEAQ (reference sequence). The CDR3 contains 14 residues. Trimming removed 5 bases from V and 0 bases from J, with 8 bases in between. The CDR3 loop is CASSLTVSGNTIYF. CDR3 in DNA: TGTGCCAGCAGCCTTACAGTCTCTGGAAACACCATATATTTT.

This chain connects TRBV5-1 to TRBJ2-7; possible D gene TRBD1, 5 bases. Trimming stripped 4 bases from V and 0 bases from J, with 11 bases between. This CDR3 spans 14 amino acids. Germline CDR1 SGHRS, CDR2 YFSETQ. The chain's CDR3 is CASSPGHLSYEQYF. CDR3 DNA: TGCGCCAGCAGCCCAGGGCACCTCTCCTACGAGCAGTACTTC.

The chain links TRBV7-9 to TRBJ1-5; possible D gene TRBD1, 6 bases. Germline CDR1 reads SEHNR; CDR2 reads FQNEAQ (reference sequence). There are 15 residues in the CDR3. V gave up 1 base and J gave up 2 bases, with 9 bases separating them. CDR3 amino acids: CASSLDKGGNQPQHF. Here the CDR3 DNA reads TGTGCCAGCAGCTTAGATAAGGGGGGCAATCAGCCCCAGCATTTT.

The chain is built from TRBV20-1 and TRBJ2-5; D not resolved. The germline CDR1 and CDR2 sequences are DFQATT and SNEGSKA (reference sequence). V lost 3 bases to trimming and J lost 1 base, with 3 bases between them. This CDR3 comprises 11 residues. The chain's CDR3 is CSASVQETQYF. Written as DNA, the CDR3 is TGCAGTGCTAGCGTCCAAGAGACCCAGTACTTC.

This clone was recorded only once. J is TRBJ2-5 and V is TRBV5-4, with 7 positions matching TRBD1. This CDR3 has 11 amino acids. Germline CDR1 is SGHNT and CDR2 is YYREEE (reference sequence). Germline trimming cut 3 bases from V and 10 bases from J; bases unmatched to any gene: 3. The CDR3 sequence is CASSSQGDQYF. The CDR3 coding sequence is TGTGCCAGCAGCTCGCAGGGGGACCAGTACTTC.

V and J are TRBV29-1 and TRBJ2-3; TRBD2 aligns across 7 bases. CDR1 and CDR2 (germline): SQVTM, ANQGSEA. The CDR3 has 13 residues. J gave up 2 bases and V 6 bases, and 5 bases lay outside the gene matches. The CDR3 coding sequence is TGCAGCGTGAAACTAGCGAACACAGATACGCAGTATTTT. Residues: CSVKLANTDTQYF.